This TCR beta chain was observed in a study of T cells in women clearing cervical HPV infection. On the study more broadly: Cases: HPV16-related CIN3 or worse on histology, 2 invasive cancers.

Concerning this clone itself: Its matching antigen is unknown. The CDR3 extends 3 residues past the end of the read, so its final part is completed from the germline J gene.

Generated by immunoSEQ multiplex PCR, the TCRdb table keeps only in-frame clones and is missing some. Its table lists under 35,000 clones. Trimming removed 4 bases from V and 3 bases from J; junction bases left unmatched: 6. This CDR3 comprises 16 residues. The V gene's germline CDR1 is SGHRS and CDR2 YFSETQ. Prevalent HPV16 infections were excluded; only incident single HPV16 infections included. HPV was found by MY09/MY11 PCR and dot-blot genotyping. Notes on the study in general: TRBV6-7 relative abundance averaged roughly 0.099% in cases and less than 0.2% in controls.

The V and J genes are TRBV5-1 and TRBJ2-1, with 11 positions matching TRBD2. Sequencing was done on a sample of blood buffy coat. The clonotype originates from a woman aged 18 to 69 with a cervical HPV16 infection that either progressed to CIN3+ or cleared (not recorded which). CDR3 loop: CASSPIGLAGYNEQFF. Partial CDR3 DNA: TGCGCCAGCAGCCCGATCGGACTAGCGGGCTACAATGAG.